In its sample, the clone carrying this T cell receptor beta chain was seen once. The source of the sample is a study of blood T cell repertoires in COVID-19. The CDR3 runs to 14 residues. CDR1 SGDLS and CDR2 YYNGEE come from the germline V gene. With V trimmed by 3 bases and J by 7 bases, 9 bases remained unmatched. The method was immunoSEQ multiplex PCR; TCRdb's version includes in-frame clones alone and lacks a portion of them. The table records 210,000 or so clones, 80% of them present only once. The TCR comes from a man aged 30-40 years with acute COVID-19. What was sequenced was PBMCs or T cells enriched from blood (not recorded which). The gene calls are TRBV9 and TRBJ2-5, with 7 positions matching TRBD2. The CDR3 sequence: CASSASGLLRTQYF. DNA for the CDR3: TGTGCCAGCAGCGCTAGCGGCCTATTACGGACCCAGTACTTC.